Each of the 27 T cell receptor beta chains below was sequenced from the same sample in a study of shared clonotypes between healthy human individuals. Method: immunoSEQ multiplex PCR; TCRdb's copy keeps in-frame clones and lacks some. The table includes more than 1.2 million clones, approximately 98.5% detected once. Sequencing was carried out using naive CD4+ T cells sorted from blood. Subset reported: CD45RA+ positively selected. These receptors were obtained from a man aged 25-45 years in good health.

The J gene is TRBJ2-4, the V gene TRBV4-3; 7 nucleotides line up with TRBD2. The CDR3 has 17 amino acids. The junction had 11 bases not matched to a gene; V was cut back by 2 bases and J by 4 bases. CDR1 is LGHNA and CDR2 is YSLEER in the germline V gene. The DNA of the CDR3 is TGCGCCAGCAGCCAATTTGACAGTGGGGGGGGTAAAAACATTCAGTACTTC. It yields the protein CASSQFDSGGGKNIQYF.

The chain is built from TRBV18 and TRBJ1-2; 7 bases are a match to TRBD1. Looked up from germline, CDR1 is KGHSH and CDR2 is LQKENI. The CDR3 is 13 amino acids. The junction had 1 base not matched to a gene; V was cut back by 4 bases and J by 2 bases. CDR3 DNA: TGTGCCAGCTCACGGGACAGCAACTATGGCTACACCTTC. Translated, it gives CASSRDSNYGYTF. The full variable domain, with the rest looked up from reference TRBV18 and TRBJ1-2, is NAGVMQNPRHLVRRRGQEARLRCSPMKGHSHVYWYRQLPEEGLKFMVYLQKENIIDESGMPKERFSAEFPKEGPSILRIQQVVRGDSAAYFCASSRDSNYGYTFGSGTRLTVV.

The CDR3: CASSLTIYEQYF. CDR3 nucleotides: TGTGCCAGCAGCTTAACCATCTACGAGCAGTACTTC. The chain is built from TRBV13 and TRBJ2-7; no definite D call. The germline V gene has CDR1 PRHDT and CDR2 FYEKMQ (reference sequence). V was cut by 2 bases and J by 3 bases, with 5 bases left in between. The CDR3 is 12 amino acids.

The V and J genes are TRBV5-6 and TRBJ2-7; D might be TRBD1 (5 bases). The CDR3 spans 17 residues. The germline V and J ends were trimmed by 0 bases and 2 bases, with 18 bases remaining between them. The germline CDR1 and CDR2 sequences are SGHDT and YYEEEE. DNA for the CDR3: TGTGCCAGCAGCTTGGGGGGCTTTAGGTCCCCAACCTACGAGCAGTACTTC. The encoded protein is CASSLGGFRSPTYEQYF.

Note on this clone: The sample contains more than one DNA sequence encoding this CDR3. The V and J genes are TRBV15 and TRBJ2-7, with 7 nucleotides matching TRBD1. The CDR3 is 14 residues long. Trimming cost V 3 bases and J 0 bases; bases outside gene matches: 2. From germline, CDR1 is LNHNV and CDR2 YYDKDF (reference sequence). The CDR3 region has the DNA TGTGCCACCAGCAGGGGGGACAGCTCCTACGAGCAGTACTTC. Its protein product is CATSRGDSSYEQYF.

The rearrangement uses TRBV4-3 and TRBJ1-4, with 7 bases that match TRBD1. This CDR3 comprises 14 residues. Trimming at V came to 0 bases and at J to 10 bases, leaving 5 bases not matched to a gene. The V gene's germline CDR1 is LGHNA and CDR2 YSLEER. CDR3 in amino acids: CASSQDPGGRKLFF. The CDR3 DNA reads as TGCGCCAGCAGCCAAGACCCAGGGGGGAGAAAACTGTTTTTT.

The DNA of the CDR3 is TGTGCCAGCAGTCGGGACAGCCACTATGGCTACACCTTC. Translated: CASSRDSHYGYTF. The rearrangement links TRBV28 to TRBJ1-2; 7 nucleotides match TRBD1. Germline V gene data show CDR1 as MDHEN and CDR2 as SYDVKM. This CDR3 comprises 13 residues. The V segment lost 5 bases and the J segment 3 bases; nucleotides outside the gene matches: 3.

The chain couples TRBV6-5 to TRBJ2-7, with D maybe TRBD1 (6 bases). From germline, CDR1 is MNHEY and CDR2 SVGAGI. This CDR3 has 14 amino acids. Trimming took off 6 bases at V and 0 bases at J, with 12 bases between the two ends. Written as DNA, the CDR3 is TGTGCCAGCAGGGTACAGGGATTCTCCTACGAGCAGTACTTC. Its protein product is CASRVQGFSYEQYF.

The chain links TRBV2 to TRBJ2-4; the D gene is possibly TRBD2 (6 bases). The CDR3 extends over 16 amino acids. Germline V gene lookup returns CDR1 SNHLY and CDR2 FYNNEI. Trimming stripped 7 bases from V and 7 bases from J, with 23 bases between. The chain's CDR3 is CASIPDTGRLSNIQYF. DNA for the CDR3: TGTGCCAGCATCCCCGACACGGGGAGGCTAAGTAACATTCAGTACTTC.

The V and J genes are TRBV4-2 and TRBJ2-7, with a tentative D call TRBD2 (6 bases). Germline CDR1 is LGHNA and CDR2 is YNFKEQ. Trimming pared 0 bases from V and 6 bases from J, leaving 18 bases between. The CDR3 is made up of 16 amino acids. CDR3 residues: CASSQDSRLGMGEQYF. The CDR3 DNA reads as TGTGCCAGCAGCCAAGATAGCCGACTAGGAATGGGCGAGCAGTACTTC.

This CDR3 reads CASSSNRVNTEAFF. The CDR3, as DNA: TGCGCCAGCAGCTCCAACAGGGTTAACACTGAAGCTTTCTTT. The chain employs TRBV5-1 and TRBJ1-1; maybe TRBD1 (6 bases). V was cut by 3 bases and J by 2 bases, with 11 bases left in between. The length of the CDR3 is 14 residues. Germline-derived CDR1 and CDR2 are SGHRS and YFSETQ.

The J gene is TRBJ2-1, the V gene TRBV15; D is unclear. Germline CDR1 reads LNHNV; CDR2 reads YYDKDF (reference sequence). The V end lost 2 bases, the J end lost 6 bases, and 8 bases lay between the germline ends. The CDR3 totals 13 residues. The chain's CDR3 is CATSRYLANEQFF. CDR3 nucleotides: TGTGCCACCAGCAGATATTTGGCCAATGAGCAGTTCTTC. Filled out from reference TRBV15 and TRBJ2-1, the complete variable domain reads DAMVIQNPRYQVTQFGKPVTLSCSQTLNHNVMYWYQQKSSQAPKLLFHYYDKDFNNEADTPDNFQSRRPNTSFCFLDIRSPGLGDTAMYLCATSRYLANEQFFGPGTRLTVL.

This chain links TRBV18 with TRBJ2-3; D not certain. Trimming took 3 bases from V and 5 from J, leaving 6 bases between them. The germline CDR1 and CDR2 sequences are KGHSH and LQKENI. The CDR3 is made up of 12 amino acids. CDR3 loop: CASSPDRDTQYF. CDR3 DNA: TGTGCCAGCTCACCTGATAGAGATACGCAGTATTTT.

V and J are TRBV5-4 and TRBJ2-1; 7 bases fit TRBD1. Per the germline V gene, CDR1 is SGHNT and CDR2 is YYREEE (reference sequence). V lost 4 bases to trimming and J lost 6 bases; unmatched junction nucleotides: 10. The CDR3 extends over 15 amino acids. In DNA, the CDR3 is TGTGCCAGCAGCACCCCAGACAGGGTAGCCAATGAGCAGTTCTTC. This codes for CASSTPDRVANEQFF.

The rearrangement uses TRBV19 and TRBJ2-7; TRBD2 agrees at 9 bases. The trim removed 5 bases at V and 6 bases at J, leaving 2 bases unmatched. CDR3 size: 12 residues. In germline, CDR1 is LNHDA, CDR2 SQIVND (reference sequence). The CDR3 DNA follows: TGTGCCAGTAGTCCGACTAGCGGCGAGCAGTACTTC. Protein product: CASSPTSGEQYF.

The chain uses TRBV25-1 and TRBJ2-3, with 10 bases fitting TRBD2. The V segment lost 6 bases and the J segment 5 bases; nucleotides outside the gene matches: 8. CDR3 length equals 15 residues. Germline CDR1 reads MGHDK; CDR2 reads SYGVNS. The CDR3 sequence: CASRPGSGRVDTQYF. CDR3 coding DNA: TGTGCCAGCAGACCGGGGAGCGGGAGGGTAGATACGCAGTATTTT.

The chain employs TRBV30 and TRBJ1-5; the D gene is possibly TRBD1 (6 bases). Per the germline V gene, CDR1 is GTSNPN and CDR2 is SVGIG (reference sequence). This CDR3 is built from 16 residues. Trimming took 0 bases from V and 4 from J, leaving 16 bases between them. The CDR3 bases are TGTGCCTGGAGTGTCCCAACCCCTACAGGGAATCAGCCCCAGCATTTT. Its protein product is CAWSVPTPTGNQPQHF.

J is TRBJ2-7 and V is TRBV19; 9 bases match TRBD2. V was clipped by 4 bases and J by 4 bases; unmatched bases: 11. This CDR3 is built from 16 residues. The germline CDR1 and CDR2 sequences are LNHDA and SQIVND (reference sequence). In DNA form, the CDR3 reads TGTGCCAGTAGTACCCGAGCGGGAGGAGTGGGTTACGAGCAGTACTTC. Its translation is CASSTRAGGVGYEQYF.

The chain joins TRBV30 to TRBJ1-5; possible D gene TRBD1, 6 bases. Germline V lookup: CDR1 GTSNPN, CDR2 SVGIG (reference sequence). This CDR3 has 13 amino acids. V was pared by 5 bases and J by 1 base, with 9 bases between. The CDR3 is CAWAGQSNQPQHF. In DNA form, the CDR3 reads TGTGCCTGGGCCGGACAGAGCAATCAGCCCCAGCATTTT.

The rearrangement joins TRBV4-2 to TRBJ1-1; a possible D gene is TRBD1 (5 bases). Germline values: CDR1 LGHNA, CDR2 YNFKEQ. There are 14 residues in the CDR3. Trimming left V 4 bases short and J 6 bases short, with 15 bases between. DNA of the CDR3: TGTGCCAGCAGCCGCGGGGAGCCGGGGGCTGAAGCTTTCTTT. It encodes CASSRGEPGAEAFF.

The rearrangement uses TRBV11-2 and TRBJ1-5, with 9 nucleotides matching TRBD1. Germline V gene data show CDR1 as SGHAT and CDR2 as FQNNGV. CDR3 length equals 19 residues. V was pared by 1 base and J by 5 bases, with 15 bases of the junction left unmatched. The CDR3 DNA reads TGTGCCAGCAGCTTAGGGGGGGAGAAAGGGACAGGGTTTGATCAGCCCCAGCATTTT. This translates into CASSLGGEKGTGFDQPQHF.

This chain joins TRBV7-8 and TRBJ2-3; TRBD2 aligns across 10 bases. The CDR3 sequence is 18 residues long. V was clipped by 5 bases and J by 0 bases; unmatched bases: 11. Germline values: CDR1 SGHVS, CDR2 FQNEAQ. CDR3: CASSHAGASGRSTDTQYF. The CDR3 DNA sequence: TGTGCCAGCAGCCATGCCGGGGCTAGCGGGAGAAGCACAGATACGCAGTATTTT.

The chain has TRBV25-1 and TRBJ2-1; D may be TRBD1 or TRBD2 (5 bases each). The ends were cut back, 7 bases at V and 6 bases at J, with 7 bases in the middle. Germline CDR1 is MGHDK and CDR2 is SYGVNS. The CDR3 has 11 amino acids. The CDR3 nucleotides read TGTGCCAGCACCGGGGCCAATGAGCAGTTCTTC. Protein: CASTGANEQFF.

This rearrangement joins TRBV20-1 to TRBJ2-3, with D unclear. The germline V and J ends were trimmed by 6 bases and 6 bases, with 7 bases remaining between them. The germline gives CDR1 DFQATT, CDR2 SNEGSKA (reference sequence). The CDR3 covers 10 residues. The CDR3 is CSAGVDTQYF. The CDR3 DNA is TGCAGTGCGGGCGTGGATACGCAGTATTTT.

As to this clone: At one boundary the junction diverges from the germline segment, which might be a read error. The CDR3 DNA is TGTGCCAGCAGGGAAGGACAGGGTAATCAGCCCCAGCATTTT. Protein sequence: CASREGQGNQPQHF. This chain uses TRBV2 with TRBJ1-5; 8 bases are shared with TRBD1. The CDR3 covers 14 residues. The germline gives CDR1 SNHLY, CDR2 FYNNEI.

This clone was observed once. The V and J genes are TRBV5-1 and TRBJ2-7; 10 nucleotides align to TRBD1. Trimming removed 4 bases from V and 3 bases from J; junction bases left unmatched: 7. In germline, CDR1 is SGHRS, CDR2 YFSETQ. The CDR3 extends over 15 amino acids. The chain's CDR3 is CASSPGTGVNYEQYF. The CDR3 DNA reads TGCGCCAGCAGCCCCGGGACAGGGGTTAACTACGAGCAGTACTTC. Full variable domain (remainder filled in from reference TRBV5-1 and TRBJ2-7): KAGVTQTPRYLIKTRGQQVTLSCSPISGHRSVSWYQQTPGQGLQFLFEYFSETQRNKGNFPGRFSGRQFSNSRSEMNVSTLELGDSALYLCASSPGTGVNYEQYFGPGTRLTVT.

This chain connects TRBV27 to TRBJ2-3; TRBD2 matches 10 bases. V trimming: 8 bases; J trimming: 3 bases; junction bases outside the gene matches: 2. CDR1 is MNHEY and CDR2 is SMNVEV in the germline V gene (reference sequence). The CDR3 spans 13 residues. The CDR3 sequence: CASGTSATDTQYF. The CDR3 nucleotides are TGTGCCAGCGGGACTAGCGCTACAGATACGCAGTATTTT.